The T cell receptor (beta chain) described here comes from a study of CD8+CD57+ T cells in acquired aplastic anemia. Background on the study: Sorted CD4+ plus CD8+ cells gave DNA averaging roughly 3 ug. Findings and limits, study-wide: There were 25 to 30 CD8+ CDR3 sequences that occurred in both patients and controls. CD8+ Simpson's diversity in patients was not significantly different from that in controls.

Trimming stripped 1 base from V and 3 bases from J, with 13 bases between. CDR1 SGDLS and CDR2 YYNGEE come from the germline V gene. The CDR3 loop spans 15 amino acids. Investigators profiled TCR beta VDJ and CDR3 from genomic DNA template. From the reads, TCRdb called clonotypes with MiXCR, one entry per CDR3 protein. The sample has roughly 500,000 distinct CDR3 sequences; around a third are singletons. Patients sequenced had flow cytometry evidence of CD8+CD57+ cell expansion. Blood sampling was performed on the patients, and none of them had received therapy by then. For this clonotype: What it binds is unknown.

This chain connects TRBV9 to TRBJ1-1, with D uncertain. Sequencing was carried out using sorted CD4+, CD8+, or CD8+CD57+ T cells (not recorded which) from PBMCs. The source of this sequence is a human donor with aplastic anemia. CDR3 residues: CASSVNGRSDTEAFF. CDR3 nucleotide sequence: TGTGCCAGCAGCGTAAATGGCAGGAGCGACACTGAAGCTTTCTTT.